A single sample gave rise to the 24 T cell receptor beta chains below, sequenced in a study of OX40 agonist ivuxolimab in advanced cancers. The repertoire was sequenced with immunoSEQ multiplex PCR; TCRdb's copy has only in-frame clones and lacks some. The table lists about 65,000 clones, around 86% of them singletons. Sequenced here: CD4+ or CD8+ T cells sorted from blood, sampled in a trial of the OX40 agonist ivuxolimab. The receptors originated from an adult with an advanced solid tumor such as melanoma, head and neck, liver or kidney cancer.

The rearrangement uses TRBV9 and TRBJ1-6; TRBD1 might be the D (5 bases). CDR3 size: 17 residues. The germline gives CDR1 SGDLS, CDR2 YYNGEE. V was clipped by 1 base and J by 9 bases, with 20 bases between them. The CDR3 here is CASSVSFTLGEASPLHF. In DNA form, the CDR3 reads TGTGCCAGCAGCGTATCCTTCACTTTGGGGGAAGCTTCACCCCTCCACTTT.

The chain couples TRBV5-4 to TRBJ2-5; the D is unclear. V lost 0 bases to trimming and J lost 1 base, with 7 bases between them. The CDR3 is 14 amino acids. Germline V CDR1 and CDR2: SGHNT, YYREEE (reference sequence). The CDR3 DNA reads as TGTGCCAGCAGCTTGGCCCGGGCCCAAGAGACCCAGTACTTC. This codes for CASSLARAQETQYF. The complete variable domain, with remaining parts taken from reference TRBV5-4 and TRBJ2-5, reads ETGVTQSPTHLIKTRGQQVTLRCSSQSGHNTVSWYQQALGQGPQFIFQYYREEENGRGNFPPRFSGLQFPNYSSELNVNALELDDSALYLCASSLARAQETQYFGPGTRLLVL.

The chain employs TRBV30 and TRBJ2-7; D ambiguous. Trimming stripped 0 bases from V and 9 bases from J, with 18 bases between. The CDR3 spans 14 residues. Germline V gives CDR1 GTSNPN, CDR2 SVGIG (reference sequence). The CDR3 here is CAWSVPGRPIGQYF. The CDR3 DNA reads TGTGCCTGGAGTGTACCCGGAAGGCCAATTGGGCAGTACTTC.

V usage is TRBV5-1 and J usage is TRBJ2-6; 7 nucleotides line up with TRBD1. The J segment lost 4 bases and the V segment lost 0 bases, leaving 4 bases of the junction unmatched. CDR3 length: 16 amino acids. Germline CDR1 SGHRS, CDR2 YFSETQ. The CDR3 nucleotides are TGCGCCAGCAGCTTGGGACAGGGCGTAGGGGCCAACGTCCTGACTTTC. Translating it yields CASSLGQGVGANVLTF.

The chain recombines TRBV6-5 with TRBJ1-2; perhaps TRBD1 as D (6 bases). With 8 bases removed from V and 10 bases from J, the gap between germline ends came to 11 bases. The CDR3 has 10 residues. Germline-derived CDR1 and CDR2 are MNHEY and SVGAGI. The chain's CDR3 is CASYREYYTF. The CDR3 DNA follows: TGTGCCAGCTACAGGGAGTACTACACCTTC.

The CDR3: CASSLLGGSSYEQYF. In DNA form, the CDR3 reads TGCGCCAGCAGCTTGCTCGGGGGGAGCTCCTACGAGCAGTACTTC. The gene calls are TRBV5-1 and TRBJ2-7; 7 bases fit TRBD2. The V gene's germline CDR1 is SGHRS and CDR2 YFSETQ. V was clipped by 1 base and J by 0 bases; unmatched bases: 4. The CDR3 loop spans 15 amino acids.

V and J are TRBV25-1 and TRBJ2-3; D gene uncertain. CDR3 length equals 12 residues. V was pared by 9 bases and J by 1 base, with 8 bases between. CDR1 is MGHDK, CDR2 SYGVNS, per germline. CDR3 sequence: CASSIGTDTQYF. Written as DNA, the CDR3 is TGTGCCAGTTCTATTGGCACAGATACGCAGTATTTT.

This chain uses TRBV27 with TRBJ2-5, with D tentatively TRBD2 (6 bases). Germline values: CDR1 MNHEY, CDR2 SMNVEV (reference sequence). CDR3 size: 15 residues. The ends were cut back, 1 base at V and 0 bases at J, with 9 bases in the middle. The CDR3 sequence is CASSLFGGYQETQYF. In nucleotides, the CDR3 is TGTGCCAGCAGTTTATTTGGAGGGTACCAAGAGACCCAGTACTTC.

This clone has only one observation. This sequence joins TRBV7-3 and TRBJ2-3, with 9 bases that match TRBD1. CDR3 length: 15 amino acids. The germline V gene encodes CDR1 SGHTA and CDR2 FQGTGA. V shed 1 base, J shed 4 bases, and the junction held 3 bases outside the gene matches. CDR3 in DNA: TGTGCCAGCAGCTTAAGACAGGGGGTCGCAGATACGCAGTATTTT. Translation gives CASSLRQGVADTQYF.

This chain links TRBV12-5 with TRBJ2-1; D gene ambiguous. There are 11 residues in the CDR3. V lost 3 bases to trimming and J lost 5 bases, with 2 bases between them. The germline CDR1 and CDR2 sequences are LGHNT and FRNRAP. In DNA, the CDR3 is TGTGCTAGTGGTTTTCACAATGAGCAGTTCTTC. Translating it yields CASGFHNEQFF.

This clone was seen a few times. The chain combines TRBV6-6 with TRBJ2-5; D may be TRBD1 (6 bases). The germline V gene has CDR1 MNHNY and CDR2 SVGAGI (reference sequence). The CDR3 consists of 14 residues. V lost 2 bases, J lost 4 bases, and 11 bases lay in between. DNA of the CDR3: TGTGCCAGCAGTTACGGCACCAGGGGAGAGACCCAGTACTTC. Translated: CASSYGTRGETQYF.

V usage is TRBV7-9 and J usage is TRBJ2-3, with 11 nucleotides matching TRBD2. Germline values: CDR1 SEHNR, CDR2 FQNEAQ (reference sequence). V lost 5 bases and J lost 0; bases outside the gene matches: 7. The CDR3 contains 17 residues. The CDR3 bases are TGTGCCAGCAGCCCTAGCGGGGGGACCCCTAGCACAGATACGCAGTATTTT. Residues: CASSPSGGTPSTDTQYF.

V and J are TRBV6-1 and TRBJ2-7; possibly TRBD2 for D (5 bases). Trimming cost V 6 bases and J 6 bases, with 9 bases left between them. The CDR3 loop spans 11 amino acids. From germline, CDR1 is MNHNS and CDR2 SASEGT. DNA for the CDR3: TGTGCCAGCAGAACCCGGGGCGAGCAGTACTTC. Translating gives CASRTRGEQYF.

The CDR3 is CAWKLPGQGVRYTF. CDR3 coding DNA: TGTGCCTGGAAATTACCGGGACAGGGGGTTCGCTACACCTTC. The chain employs TRBV30 and TRBJ1-2, with 11 bases fitting TRBD1. This CDR3 is 14 amino acids long. Per the germline V gene, CDR1 is GTSNPN and CDR2 is SVGIG (reference sequence). The V and J ends lost 4 bases and 9 bases, in that order; junction bases with no gene match: 10.

Only a few counts were recorded for this clone. V and J are TRBV5-4 and TRBJ2-3, with 7 bases lining up with TRBD1. V shed 1 base and J 1 base; nucleotides not matched to a gene: 3. CDR3 length equals 15 residues. The germline V gene has CDR1 SGHNT and CDR2 YYREEE (reference sequence). The chain's CDR3 is CASSLPQGGTDTQYF. The CDR3 DNA reads TGTGCCAGCAGCTTGCCCCAGGGGGGCACAGATACGCAGTATTTT. The whole variable domain, remainder taken from reference TRBV5-4 and TRBJ2-3, is ETGVTQSPTHLIKTRGQQVTLRCSSQSGHNTVSWYQQALGQGPQFIFQYYREEENGRGNFPPRFSGLQFPNYSSELNVNALELDDSALYLCASSLPQGGTDTQYFGPGTRLTVL.

The chain combines TRBV6-5 with TRBJ2-7; D not resolved. CDR1 is MNHEY, CDR2 SVGAGI, per germline. The CDR3 contains 15 residues. V shed 6 bases and J shed 4 bases, with 19 bases lying between them. As DNA, the CDR3 is TGTGCCAGCAGACCATCATTACCGGGTCTTTACGAGCAGTACTTC. This encodes CASRPSLPGLYEQYF.

This chain's CDR3 is CAWKSPGSSYEQYF. The CDR3 nucleotides are TGTGCCTGGAAATCTCCAGGGAGCTCCTACGAGCAGTACTTC. V and J are TRBV30 and TRBJ2-7; D possibly matches TRBD1 or TRBD2 (5 bases each). Germline V lookup: CDR1 GTSNPN, CDR2 SVGIG (reference sequence). Trimming cost V 4 bases and J 0 bases, with 13 bases left between them. The CDR3 contains 14 residues.

This clone has a single count. The gene calls are TRBV6-5 and TRBJ1-4; D gene ambiguous. Germline assignment: CDR1 MNHEY and CDR2 SVGAGI. This CDR3 spans 13 amino acids. The V and J ends lost 2 bases and 5 bases respectively, with 6 bases between them. The DNA for the CDR3 is TGTGCCAGCAGTTACGATAGAAATGAAAAACTGTTTTTT. Protein sequence: CASSYDRNEKLFF.

The genes are TRBV7-2 and TRBJ1-1, with D tentatively TRBD1 (5 bases). CDR3 size: 14 residues. Germline V gene lookup returns CDR1 SGHTA and CDR2 FQGNSA. Trimming stripped 5 bases from V and 4 bases from J, with 14 bases between. In DNA form, the CDR3 reads TGTGCCAGCAGCCGAAGCTTGGGGGGCACTGAAGCTTTCTTT. This translates into CASSRSLGGTEAFF.

This clone came up once. The chain combines TRBV10-3 with TRBJ2-3, with 7 bases that match TRBD2. There are 12 residues in the CDR3. Germline values: CDR1 ENHRY, CDR2 SYGVKD. Trimming took 10 bases from V and 2 from J; bases not matched to a gene: 3. CDR3 sequence reads: CATGGSTDTQYF. In nucleotides, the CDR3 is TGTGCCACCGGGGGGTCCACAGATACGCAGTATTTT.

The chain is built from TRBV5-7 and TRBJ2-2; D might be TRBD2 (5 bases). TRBV5-7 is reported as an ORF; its role is uncertain. V lost 5 bases to trimming and J lost 3 bases, with 17 bases between them. The CDR3 extends over 16 amino acids. CDR3 DNA sequence: TGTGCCAGCAGTGGGAAGACGGGGTCGCACACCGGGGAGCTGTTTTTT. Its protein product is CASSGKTGSHTGELFF.

This chain connects TRBV12-5 to TRBJ1-1, with TRBD1 matching 9 bases. CDR1 and CDR2 from the germline V gene are LGHNT and FRNRAP. The CDR3 loop spans 18 amino acids. The ends lost 0 bases at V and 1 base at J; junction bases unmatched: 9. CDR3 DNA sequence: TGTGCTAGTGGTTTGGTACAGGGGGACAGGGACAGGAACACTGAAGCTTTCTTT. Its translation is CASGLVQGDRDRNTEAFF.

The chain has TRBV14 and TRBJ2-3; D is perhaps TRBD2 (7 bases). The CDR3 contains 15 residues. Germline assignment: CDR1 SGHDN and CDR2 FVKESK. V was cut by 1 base and J by 5 bases, with 13 bases left in between. In nucleotides, the CDR3 is TGTGCCAGCAGCCAAGTCGGACTAGGGGGAGATACGCAGTATTTT. This translates into CASSQVGLGGDTQYF.

The genes are TRBV6-1 and TRBJ2-7; 8 bases are shared with TRBD2. There are 14 residues in the CDR3. Germline-derived CDR1 and CDR2 are MNHNS and SASEGT. V lost 2 bases, J lost 3 bases, and 3 bases stayed unmatched. CDR3 protein: CASSESRGGYEQYF. In DNA, the CDR3 is TGTGCCAGCAGTGAATCCCGGGGGGGCTACGAGCAGTACTTC.